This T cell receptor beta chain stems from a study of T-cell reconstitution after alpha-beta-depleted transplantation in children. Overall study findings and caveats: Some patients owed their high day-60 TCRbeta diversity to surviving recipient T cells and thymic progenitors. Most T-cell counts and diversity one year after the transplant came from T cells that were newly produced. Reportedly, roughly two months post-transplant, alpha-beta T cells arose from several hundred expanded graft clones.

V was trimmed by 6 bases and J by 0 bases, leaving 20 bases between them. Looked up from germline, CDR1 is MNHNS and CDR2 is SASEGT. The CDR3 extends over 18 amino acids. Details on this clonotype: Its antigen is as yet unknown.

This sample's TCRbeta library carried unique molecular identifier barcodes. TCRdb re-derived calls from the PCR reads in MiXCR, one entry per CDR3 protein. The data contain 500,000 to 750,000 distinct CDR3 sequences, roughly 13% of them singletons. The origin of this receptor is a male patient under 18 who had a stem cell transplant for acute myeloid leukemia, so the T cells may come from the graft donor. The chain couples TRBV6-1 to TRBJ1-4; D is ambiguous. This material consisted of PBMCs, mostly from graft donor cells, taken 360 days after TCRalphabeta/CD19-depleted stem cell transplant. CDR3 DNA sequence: TGTGCCAGCAGCCGAGGCGCGGGTTCTGGAGCAACTAATGAAAAACTGTTTTTT. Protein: CASSRGAGSGATNEKLFF.